These 6 T cell receptor beta chains share one sample of origin, sequenced in a study of T cell responses to AZD1222 COVID-19 vaccine. The method was immunoSEQ multiplex PCR; TCRdb's version includes in-frame clones alone and lacks a portion of them. Seen here are 120,000 or so clones, 80% to 90% observed once, and the top ten hold 15% to 20%. Here the sequenced sample was peripheral blood, taken on day 0 of MenACWY control vaccination. The source of these receptors is an adult in good health.

This rearrangement joins TRBV6-5 to TRBJ1-6, with D perhaps TRBD1 (6 bases). Trimming pared 6 bases from V and 4 bases from J, leaving 13 bases between. The CDR3 has 15 amino acids. Germline-derived CDR1 and CDR2 are MNHEY and SVGAGI. DNA for the CDR3: TGTGCCAGCAGGCCGCGGACAGCTTATAATTCACCCCTCCACTTT. Translated, it gives CASRPRTAYNSPLHF.

The rearrangement uses TRBV4-2 and TRBJ2-7, with D tentatively TRBD1 (5 bases). V was clipped by 0 bases and J by 9 bases, with 12 bases between them. Looked up from germline, CDR1 is LGHNA and CDR2 is YNFKEQ. This CDR3 has 13 amino acids. The chain's CDR3 is CASSQDGALGQYF. The CDR3 DNA sequence: TGTGCCAGCAGCCAAGATGGGGCCCTTGGGCAGTACTTC.

The chain combines TRBV3-1 (or the pseudogene TRBV3-2) with TRBJ1-4; 10 positions agree with TRBD1. Germline CDR1 is LGHDT and CDR2 is YNNKEL (reference sequence). The CDR3 has 15 residues. J gave up 7 bases and V 4 bases, and 6 bases lay outside the gene matches. In nucleotides, the CDR3 is TGTGCCAGCAGCCTCGCGACAGGGGGCCGTGAAAAACTGTTTTTT. Encoded protein: CASSLATGGREKLFF.

This sequence joins TRBV14 and TRBJ1-2; D is ambiguous. Deletions cut 5 bases from V and 8 bases from J, with 12 bases between. The CDR3 loop spans 12 amino acids. Germline V gene data show CDR1 as SGHDN and CDR2 as FVKESK. CDR3 protein: CASSEGSGGYTF. CDR3 nucleotide sequence: TGTGCCAGCAGCGAAGGTTCGGGAGGCTACACCTTC.

The chain is built from TRBV18 and TRBJ1-1; D gene unclear. Germline V gene lookup returns CDR1 KGHSH and CDR2 LQKENI. Trimming shortened V by 0 bases and J by 5 bases, and 4 bases separated the two germline ends. This CDR3 has 12 amino acids. CDR3 sequence: CASSPPETEAFF. In nucleotides, the CDR3 is TGTGCCAGCTCACCACCGGAAACTGAAGCTTTCTTT.

This clone was recorded only once. In nucleotides, the CDR3 is TGTGCCAGCAGTGAAGCGCTTCCGGGGAACACCTACGAGCAGTACTTC. Translation: CASSEALPGNTYEQYF. The chain employs TRBV2 and TRBJ2-7; a possible D gene is TRBD2 (5 bases). CDR1 and CDR2 from the germline V gene are SNHLY and FYNNEI. Trimming cost V 0 bases and J 2 bases, with 14 bases left between them. This CDR3 is 16 amino acids long.